This T cell receptor beta chain is drawn from a study of shared clonotypes between healthy human individuals. Only one count was recorded for this clone. The CDR3 has 16 amino acids. From germline, CDR1 is SGDLS and CDR2 YYNGEE. V was cut by 6 bases and J by 1 base, with 16 bases left in between. Only in-frame clones appear in the TCRdb table, and some are missing; sequencing was by immunoSEQ multiplex PCR. The table has millions of clones, around 96% seen once. Naive-designated CD8 cells lacked CD45RO, were positively enriched for CCR7, and omitted terminally differentiated effector memory CD45RA+ cells.

Material: naive CD8+ T cells sorted from blood. The V gene is TRBV9, the J gene TRBJ2-2; D might be TRBD1 or TRBD2, each matching 5 bases. The TCR originated in a man aged 18 to 29 in good health. This chain's CDR3 is CASNNLGGQNTGELFF. DNA of the CDR3: TGTGCCAGCAATAACCTCGGAGGACAGAACACCGGGGAGCTGTTTTTT. The whole variable domain, remainder taken from reference TRBV9 and TRBJ2-2, is DSGVTQTPKHLITATGQRVTLRCSPRSGDLSVYWYQQSLDQGLQFLIQYYNGEERAKGNILERFSAQQFPDLHSELNLSSLELGDSALYFCASNNLGGQNTGELFFGEGSRLTVL.